This T cell receptor (beta chain) appears in the sequencing data of a study of technical replicates of blood from a handful of donors. Data came from immunoSEQ multiplex PCR; TCRdb stores just in-frame clones and leaves some out. The sample yields 87,000 or so clones, about 91% seen once. The sequenced sample was T cells isolated from PBMCs. The sequence derives from a human donor in good health.

CDR3 bases: TGTGCCAGTGGCTGGGGACAGGGAGAATTGGATGAAAAACTGTTTTTT. Its protein product is CASGWGQGELDEKLFF. V is TRBV19 and J is TRBJ1-4; 9 nucleotides match TRBD1. The germline CDR1 and CDR2 sequences are LNHDA and SQIVND (reference sequence). The CDR3 covers 16 residues. V lost 8 bases and J lost 6; bases outside the gene matches: 13.